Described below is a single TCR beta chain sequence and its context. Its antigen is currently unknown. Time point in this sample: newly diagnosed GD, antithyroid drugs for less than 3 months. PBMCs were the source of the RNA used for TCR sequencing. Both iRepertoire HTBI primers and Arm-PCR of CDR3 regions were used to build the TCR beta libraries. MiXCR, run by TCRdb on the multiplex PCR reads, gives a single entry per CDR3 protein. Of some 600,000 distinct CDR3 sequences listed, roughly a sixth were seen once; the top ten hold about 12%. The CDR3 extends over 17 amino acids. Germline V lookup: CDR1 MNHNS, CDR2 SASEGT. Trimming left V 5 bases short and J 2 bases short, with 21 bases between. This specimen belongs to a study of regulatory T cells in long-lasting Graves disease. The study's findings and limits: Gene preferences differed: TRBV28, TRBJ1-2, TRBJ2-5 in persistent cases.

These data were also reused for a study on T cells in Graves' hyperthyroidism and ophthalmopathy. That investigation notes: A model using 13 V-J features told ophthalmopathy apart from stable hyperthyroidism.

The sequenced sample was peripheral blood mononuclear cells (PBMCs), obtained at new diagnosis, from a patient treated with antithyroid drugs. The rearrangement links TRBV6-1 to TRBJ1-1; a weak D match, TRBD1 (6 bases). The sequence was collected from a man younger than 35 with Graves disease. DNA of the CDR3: TGTGCCAGCAGTCACGACAGGACCCGTGGGAAAAACACTGAAGCTTTCTTT. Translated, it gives CASSHDRTRGKNTEAFF.